This passage covers 22 T cell receptor beta chains from one sample sequenced in a study of blood T cells in healthy people across ages. Primers used in a second PCR of about 7 to 11 cycles were a sample-barcoded 5' primer and a J-beta primer mix. One entry per CDR3 protein, called by TCRdb with MiXCR from the 5' RACE reads. The sample yields fewer than 650,000 distinct CDR3 sequences, around 27% seen once. The same specimen was also included in a second study, on T cells of mothers and their children.

Source material: blood. The receptors come from a boy aged 2 to 9 in good health.

This clonotype was picked up a small number of times. The chain is built from TRBV5-1 and TRBJ2-5; TRBD2 is a possible D gene (5 bases). CDR1 and CDR2 from the germline V gene are SGHRS and YFSETQ. The CDR3 is 11 amino acids. V gave up 4 bases and J gave up 6 bases, with 7 bases separating them. The CDR3 loop reads CASSNGKTQYF. The CDR3 DNA reads TGCGCCAGCAGCAACGGGAAGACCCAGTACTTC.

The sample holds one count of this clonotype. The chain joins TRBV6-5 to TRBJ1-4, with D possibly matching TRBD1 (5 bases). V lost 0 bases to trimming and J lost 7 bases, with 12 bases between them. The CDR3 has 15 residues. Germline assignment: CDR1 MNHEY and CDR2 SVGAGI. CDR3 in amino acids: CASSYSPDGGEKLFF. The CDR3 DNA reads as TGTGCCAGCAGTTACTCTCCAGACGGGGGTGAAAAACTGTTTTTT.

The chain has TRBV13 and TRBJ1-1; D remains ambiguous. The CDR3 loop spans 13 amino acids. Germline V CDR1 and CDR2: PRHDT, FYEKMQ (reference sequence). The ends were cut back, 2 bases at V and 4 bases at J, with 8 bases in the middle. CDR3 sequence (DNA): TGTGCCAGCAGCTTAATGGGGAGCACTGAAGCTTTCTTT. Its protein product is CASSLMGSTEAFF. Complete variable domain (other parts from reference TRBV13 and TRBJ1-1): AAGVIQSPRHLIKEKRETATLKCYPIPRHDTVYWYQQGPGQDPQFLISFYEKMQSDKGSIPDRFSAQQFSDYHSELNMSSLELGDSALYFCASSLMGSTEAFFGQGTRLTVV.

J is TRBJ1-2 and V is TRBV9; a possible D gene is TRBD1 (5 bases). Trimming took 4 bases from V and 2 from J, leaving 21 bases between them. CDR3 length: 17 residues. Germline assignment: CDR1 SGDLS and CDR2 YYNGEE. The CDR3 bases are TGTGCCAGCAGCTTAAGATCCACCGGGGGACTCAACTATGGCTACACCTTC. It translates to CASSLRSTGGLNYGYTF.

Ten or more counts support this clonotype. The rearrangement joins TRBV7-6 to TRBJ2-5, with a possible D match to TRBD1 (7 bases). The length of the CDR3 is 15 residues. Germline V CDR1 and CDR2: SGHVS, FNYEAQ. V gave up 1 base and J gave up 2 bases, with 11 bases separating them. The CDR3 nucleotides are TGTGCCAGCAGCTTAGTCCAGGGGGGACAAGAGACCCAGTACTTC. This gives the protein CASSLVQGGQETQYF. Filled out from reference TRBV7-6 and TRBJ2-5, the complete variable domain reads GAGVSQSPRYKVTKRGQDVALRCDPISGHVSLYWYRQALGQGPEFLTYFNYEAQQDKSGLPNDRFSAERPEGSISTLTIQRTEQRDSAMYRCASSLVQGGQETQYFGPGTRLLVL.

This clonotype was detected only a few times. The V call is TRBV29-1, the J call TRBJ2-5, with D uncertain. There are 13 residues in the CDR3. Trimming stripped 2 bases from V and 5 bases from J, with 12 bases between. Germline-derived CDR1 and CDR2 are SQVTM and ANQGSEA. CDR3 coding DNA: TGCAGCGTTGAAAAGGTCGTCGGGGAGACCCAGTACTTC. Translation gives CSVEKVVGETQYF.

This chain uses TRBV20-1 with TRBJ1-2; D is perhaps TRBD1 (5 bases). V was trimmed by 0 bases and J by 2 bases, leaving 25 bases between them. In germline, CDR1 is DFQATT, CDR2 SNEGSKA (reference sequence). This CDR3 comprises 19 residues. The CDR3 spells CSARDGRGLVLGENYGYTF. The CDR3 DNA sequence: TGCAGTGCTAGAGATGGGAGGGGCCTTGTTTTAGGGGAGAACTATGGCTACACCTTC.

The chain joins TRBV6-6 to TRBJ1-2; D is undetermined. The CDR3 has 13 amino acids. The ends were cut back, 4 bases at V and 8 bases at J, with 14 bases in the middle. Germline V CDR1 and CDR2: MNHNY, SVGAGI (reference sequence). CDR3 sequence: CASSSNSGSGYTF. The CDR3 DNA is TGTGCCAGCAGTTCAAATTCGGGAAGCGGCTACACCTTC.

The chain recombines TRBV2 with TRBJ2-3; D is unresolved. The CDR3 is 13 amino acids. From germline, CDR1 is SNHLY and CDR2 FYNNEI. Trimming shortened V by 3 bases and J by 1 base, and 5 bases separated the two germline ends. The CDR3 loop is CASSDLRTDTQYF. The CDR3 region has the DNA TGTGCCAGCAGTGACCTCCGCACAGATACGCAGTATTTT.

V and J are TRBV12-3 or TRBV12-4 and TRBJ1-2, with D unresolved. There are 16 residues in the CDR3. Trimming left V 1 base short and J 8 bases short, with 20 bases between. As DNA, the CDR3 is TGTGCCAGCAGTTTAGATCCCGGGCCCTTCCTACGGGGCTACACCTTC. Its protein is CASSLDPGPFLRGYTF.

This clonotype was recorded a few times. This chain connects TRBV11-3 to TRBJ2-7; maybe TRBD2 (5 bases). The CDR3 has 15 residues. V dropped 5 bases and J dropped 6 bases, with 20 bases sitting between them. From germline, CDR1 is SGHNT and CDR2 YENEEA. The CDR3 sequence is CASSPPGKGACEQYF. The CDR3 DNA sequence: TGTGCCAGCAGCCCTCCCGGGAAGGGAGCTTGCGAGCAGTACTTC.

This clonotype was found a few times. This rearrangement joins TRBV7-8 to TRBJ1-2; 9 bases line up with TRBD1. Germline lookup yields CDR1 SGHVS and CDR2 FQNEAQ. The CDR3 sequence is 15 residues long. J was trimmed by 4 bases and V by 1 base; bases with no gene match: 4. CDR3 protein: CASSLGTGDGYGYTF. DNA of the CDR3: TGTGCCAGCAGCTTAGGGACAGGGGATGGCTATGGCTACACCTTC.

This clonotype has more than one count but fewer than ten. The junction shows a germline mismatch at one end, possibly a read error. V and J are TRBV7-9 and TRBJ1-2; a weak D match, TRBD1 (5 bases). The CDR3 totals 13 residues. The germline V gene encodes CDR1 SEHNR and CDR2 FQNEAQ (reference sequence). The CDR3 protein is CTSSFGEGYGYTF. CDR3 sequence (DNA): TGTACCAGCAGCTTCGGCGAGGGGTATGGCTACACCTTC.

The chain has TRBV12-3 or TRBV12-4 and TRBJ1-5, with 7 positions matching TRBD1. The CDR3 totals 13 residues. The V segment lost 9 bases and the J segment 2 bases; nucleotides outside the gene matches: 4. CDR3 sequence reads: CASGDRGNQPQHF. The CDR3 DNA is TGTGCCAGTGGTGACAGGGGCAATCAGCCCCAGCATTTT.

This clonotype was counted a few times. The chain uses TRBV5-1 and TRBJ2-7; a possible D gene is TRBD2 (6 bases). The V and J ends lost 4 bases and 0 bases respectively, with 17 bases between them. Germline CDR1 and CDR2: SGHRS and YFSETQ. This CDR3 spans 16 amino acids. CDR3 nucleotide sequence: TGCGCCAGCAGCGCCCAAGCGGGCACCTCCTCCTACGAGCAGTACTTC. It encodes CASSAQAGTSSYEQYF. Full variable domain (outside the CDR3, taken from reference TRBV5-1 and TRBJ2-7): KAGVTQTPRYLIKTRGQQVTLSCSPISGHRSVSWYQQTPGQGLQFLFEYFSETQRNKGNFPGRFSGRQFSNSRSEMNVSTLELGDSALYLCASSAQAGTSSYEQYFGPGTRLTVT.

The chain has TRBV12-3 or TRBV12-4 and TRBJ1-2, with no clear D. The ends were cut back, 8 bases at V and 2 bases at J, with 12 bases in the middle. The CDR3 totals 13 residues. This chain's CDR3 is CASSVRLNYGYTF. Written as DNA, the CDR3 is TGTGCCAGCTCGGTACGACTAAACTATGGCTACACCTTC.

The chain employs TRBV20-1 and TRBJ2-1, with a weak D call TRBD2 (6 bases). The germline gives CDR1 DFQATT, CDR2 SNEGSKA (reference sequence). The ends were cut back, 6 bases at V and 7 bases at J, with 19 bases in the middle. This CDR3 comprises 14 residues. CDR3 region: CSAKEWDFGNEQFF. As DNA, the CDR3 is TGCAGTGCGAAGGAATGGGACTTCGGAAATGAGCAGTTCTTC.

Comments on this clonotype: It is likely a read error, because the conserved phenylalanine at the end of the CDR3 is missing. J is TRBJ2-1 and V is TRBV6-5, with D tentatively TRBD1 or TRBD2 (6 bases each). The tail of the sequence fits TRBJ2-5 better, so the J call may be wrong. The CDR3 totals 14 residues. Germline CDR1 MNHEY, CDR2 SVGAGI. The CDR3 sequence: CASSRRDNPETQYL. For the CDR3, the DNA is TGTGCCAGCAGTCGGAGGGACAATCCAGAGACCCAGTACCTC.

This clonotype has only a few counts. V usage is TRBV7-8 and J usage is TRBJ1-2, with TRBD1 identical over 7 bases. The length of the CDR3 is 14 residues. In germline, CDR1 is SGHVS, CDR2 FQNEAQ. The V and J ends lost 2 bases and 2 bases, in that order; junction bases with no gene match: 2. CDR3 sequence (DNA): TGTGCCAGCAGCTTAAACAGGGGCAACTATGGCTACACCTTC. Its translation is CASSLNRGNYGYTF.

This sequence joins TRBV14 and TRBJ1-1; 9 nucleotides align to TRBD1. Germline V gene sequence: CDR1 SGHDN, CDR2 FVKESK. The J segment lost 4 bases and the V segment lost 9 bases, leaving 9 bases of the junction unmatched. The CDR3 length is 14 residues. The CDR3 DNA sequence: TGTGCCAGTACCGGGACAGGGTCAATCACTGAAGCTTTCTTT. Its translation is CASTGTGSITEAFF.

The chain has TRBV7-2 and TRBJ2-1; D not resolved. This CDR3 spans 15 amino acids. Per germline, CDR1 SGHTA and CDR2 FQGNSA. Trimming shortened V by 0 bases and J by 4 bases, and 10 bases separated the two germline ends. The CDR3 sequence: CASSLALGRYNEQFF. The CDR3 DNA reads as TGTGCCAGCAGCTTAGCTCTCGGACGGTACAATGAGCAGTTCTTC.

This clonotype came up a few times. This chain connects TRBV10-2 to TRBJ2-4; no definite D call. V lost 3 bases to trimming and J lost 0 bases, with 3 bases between them. The germline gives CDR1 WSHSY, CDR2 SAAADI. The CDR3 sequence is 13 residues long. Written as DNA, the CDR3 is TGCGCCAGCAGTGACCTAGCCAAAAACATTCAGTACTTC. Its protein product is CASSDLAKNIQYF.